The 30 T cell receptor beta chains below were found in one sample sequenced in a study of blood T cell repertoires in COVID-19. Using immunoSEQ multiplex PCR, the repertoire was profiled, and TCRdb retains in-frame clones only, with some absent. The sample yields 170,000 or so clones, roughly 75% seen once. The sequenced material came from peripheral blood. The origin of the receptors is a man aged 65 to 79 with active or convalescent COVID-19.

The chain links TRBV27 to TRBJ2-1, with a possible D match to TRBD1 (6 bases). V gave up 7 bases and J gave up 6 bases, with 16 bases separating them. The CDR3 covers 14 residues. Germline CDR1 MNHEY, CDR2 SMNVEV (reference sequence). Written as DNA, the CDR3 is TGTGCCAGCAACCCCTGGGGGCGCGGCAATGAGCAGTTCTTC. Translation gives CASNPWGRGNEQFF.

The chain is built from TRBV7-9 and TRBJ2-5, with 8 positions matching TRBD2. Germline CDR1 and CDR2: SEHNR and FQNEAQ (reference sequence). With 8 bases clipped from V and 5 bases from J, the junction kept 10 bases outside the gene matches. The CDR3 contains 14 residues. The CDR3 region is CASGTGGARETQYF. The DNA of the CDR3 is TGTGCCAGCGGGACCGGGGGGGCCAGGGAGACCCAGTACTTC.

The chain recombines TRBV7-2 with TRBJ2-3; tentative D call: TRBD2 (6 bases). Germline lookup yields CDR1 SGHTA and CDR2 FQGNSA. There are 15 residues in the CDR3. V was cut by 3 bases and J by 4 bases, with 14 bases left in between. The CDR3 here is CASSFSGGFADTQYF. DNA of the CDR3: TGTGCCAGCAGCTTTTCTGGGGGGTTTGCAGATACGCAGTATTTT.

The rearrangement links TRBV29-1 to TRBJ2-3, with TRBD1 as a possible D gene (6 bases). The germline V and J ends were trimmed by 6 bases and 6 bases, with 16 bases remaining between them. In germline, CDR1 is SQVTM, CDR2 ANQGSEA. The CDR3 length is 13 residues. In nucleotides, the CDR3 is TGCAGCGTCGACAGGTTGCTGTTGGATACGCAGTATTTT. Translating it yields CSVDRLLLDTQYF.

V usage is TRBV12-3 or TRBV12-4 and J usage is TRBJ1-1, with D hard to call. V lost 7 bases to trimming and J lost 1 base, with 10 bases between them. The length of the CDR3 is 13 residues. The CDR3 spells CASTFTSNTEAFF. DNA of the CDR3: TGTGCCAGCACCTTCACTTCGAACACTGAAGCTTTCTTT.

The chain recombines TRBV11-2 with TRBJ2-5; TRBD2 matches at 8 bases. Trimming at V came to 2 bases and at J to 5 bases, leaving 7 bases not matched to a gene. The CDR3 length is 15 residues. Looked up from germline, CDR1 is SGHAT and CDR2 is FQNNGV. DNA for the CDR3: TGTGCCAGCAGCTTAACCAGCGGGGGTGGGGAGACCCAGTACTTC. This translates into CASSLTSGGGETQYF.

This clone was seen only once. The chain uses TRBV12-1 and TRBJ2-3; TRBD2 reflects the table's D call only, with no check against the DNA. TRBV12-1 is noted as a pseudogene. The CDR3 loop spans 19 amino acids. CDR3 bases: TGTGCCAGCAGTTCGCAAGGGACTAGCGGGGGGGCCTTCGCAGATACGCAGTATTTT. Its protein product is CASSSQGTSGGAFADTQYF.

The chain joins TRBV14 to TRBJ1-2, with D unresolved. The CDR3 length is 16 residues. The germline gives CDR1 SGHDN, CDR2 FVKESK. V was cut by 1 base and J by 4 bases, with 16 bases left in between. CDR3 sequence: CASSQGGIAGVYGYTF. The CDR3 bases are TGTGCCAGCAGCCAAGGAGGGATTGCGGGAGTCTATGGCTACACCTTC.

This clone is a singleton in its sample. The chain joins TRBV18 to TRBJ1-5; D unclear. The ends were cut back, 4 bases at V and 5 bases at J, with 12 bases in the middle. The CDR3 extends over 14 amino acids. The V gene's germline CDR1 is KGHSH and CDR2 LQKENI. In nucleotides, the CDR3 is TGTGCCAGCTCACTCGGGGTCGGGGATCAGCCCCAGCATTTT. It is translated as CASSLGVGDQPQHF.

V is TRBV5-1 and J is TRBJ2-7; possibly TRBD2 for D (5 bases). The CDR3 consists of 12 residues. Looked up from germline, CDR1 is SGHRS and CDR2 is YFSETQ. Trimming took 4 bases from V and 6 from J, leaving 11 bases between them. CDR3 sequence reads: CASSDGRLEQYF. The CDR3 nucleotides read TGCGCCAGCAGCGATGGGAGACTCGAGCAGTACTTC.

The V call is TRBV2, the J call TRBJ2-7; 15 bases are shared with TRBD2. Losses at the gene ends were 6 bases for V and 4 bases for J; bases not matched to a gene: 1. Germline-derived CDR1 and CDR2 are SNHLY and FYNNEI. This CDR3 comprises 14 residues. CDR3 protein: CASRGLAGGYEQYF. The DNA of the CDR3 is TGTGCCAGCAGGGGACTAGCGGGGGGTTACGAGCAGTACTTC.

As for this clone: Other DNA sequences from this sample encode an identical CDR3 as well. This rearrangement joins TRBV18 to TRBJ2-5, with 8 positions matching TRBD1. CDR1 KGHSH and CDR2 LQKENI come from the germline V gene. The ends lost 3 bases at V and 4 bases at J; junction bases unmatched: 4. The CDR3 length is 14 residues. CDR3 region: CASSPGTGGETQYF. The CDR3 region has the DNA TGTGCCAGCTCACCCGGGACAGGAGGAGAGACCCAGTACTTC.

This chain links TRBV7-3 with TRBJ2-5, with TRBD2 identical over 10 bases. Trimming removed 4 bases from V and 5 bases from J; junction bases left unmatched: 10. The CDR3 is 16 residues long. Germline V gene lookup returns CDR1 SGHTA and CDR2 FQGTGA. The CDR3, as DNA: TGTGCCAGCAGCTCTTCCACTAGCGGGGTTTGGGAGACCCAGTACTTC. Translating gives CASSSSTSGVWETQYF.

The chain carries TRBV7-8 and TRBJ2-1, with 7 bases aligning to TRBD2. The CDR3 consists of 14 residues. The junction had 8 bases not matched to a gene; V was cut back by 4 bases and J by 8 bases. Germline CDR1 reads SGHVS; CDR2 reads FQNEAQ. CDR3: CASSWASGEYEQFF. CDR3 bases: TGTGCCAGCAGCTGGGCCAGCGGGGAATATGAGCAGTTCTTC.

The J gene is TRBJ2-5, the V gene TRBV5-6; the match to TRBD1 covers 7 bases. The CDR3 is 15 residues long. CDR1 SGHDT and CDR2 YYEEEE come from the germline V gene. Trimming took 4 bases from V and 0 from J; bases not matched to a gene: 6. CDR3 amino acids: CASSPTTGDQETQYF. CDR3 nucleotides: TGTGCCAGCAGCCCAACCACAGGGGACCAAGAGACCCAGTACTTC.

J is TRBJ1-5 and V is TRBV6-5, with 7 bases matching TRBD1. Germline V gene lookup returns CDR1 MNHEY and CDR2 SVGAGI. V lost 6 bases, J lost 2 bases, and 1 base stayed unmatched. The CDR3 sequence is 13 residues long. This chain's CDR3 is CASRGGGNQPQHF. The CDR3 DNA is TGTGCCAGCAGAGGGGGCGGCAATCAGCCCCAGCATTTT.

This clone was seen a few times. The V and J genes are TRBV10-3 and TRBJ1-1; tentatively, D is TRBD1 (5 bases). CDR1 ENHRY and CDR2 SYGVKD come from the germline V gene. Trimming shortened V by 5 bases and J by 7 bases, and 17 bases separated the two germline ends. The length of the CDR3 is 14 residues. The CDR3 bases are TGTGCCATCAGTTCCCAGGGCGGGGGGAGTGAAGCTTTCTTT. It translates to CAISSQGGGSEAFF.

CDR3 nucleotides: TGTGCCAGCAGCCCCGTGTCAGGGCTTAGCTATGGCTACACCTTC. Protein: CASSPVSGLSYGYTF. The chain links TRBV11-2 to TRBJ1-2; tentatively, D is TRBD1 (5 bases). The CDR3 runs to 15 residues. Germline lookup yields CDR1 SGHAT and CDR2 FQNNGV. Trimming pared 5 bases from V and 4 bases from J, leaving 17 bases between.

This chain uses TRBV9 with TRBJ2-3, with D perhaps TRBD2 (5 bases). The CDR3 contains 15 residues. Germline-derived CDR1 and CDR2 are SGDLS and YYNGEE. The V end lost 4 bases, the J end lost 6 bases, and 18 bases lay between the germline ends. CDR3 residues: CASSLGGPLGDTQYF. In DNA, the CDR3 is TGTGCCAGCAGCTTGGGCGGGCCCTTGGGGGATACGCAGTATTTT.

The V and J genes are TRBV7-6 and TRBJ2-1; 8 bases agree with TRBD1. The V gene end was trimmed by 5 bases and the J gene end by 1 base; junction bases not matched to a gene: 7. Per germline, CDR1 SGHVS and CDR2 FNYEAQ. The CDR3 has 16 residues. CDR3 sequence: CASSGSDRGSYNEQFF. CDR3 sequence (DNA): TGTGCCAGCAGCGGAAGCGACAGGGGTTCCTACAATGAGCAGTTCTTC.

In the case of this clone: One end of the junction fails to match germline, which may point to a read error. The chain employs TRBV27 and TRBJ1-5; perhaps TRBD1 as D (5 bases). This CDR3 spans 14 amino acids. Germline V CDR1 and CDR2: MNHEY, SMNVEV (reference sequence). The CDR3 nucleotides read TGTGCCAGCAGTTACCAGGGAAGCAGTCAGCCCCAGCATTTT. Encoded protein: CASSYQGSSQPQHF.

The rearrangement uses TRBV19 and TRBJ1-1, with D possibly being TRBD1 (5 bases). This CDR3 is 13 amino acids long. Germline loops: CDR1 LNHDA, CDR2 SQIVND (reference sequence). The germline V and J ends were trimmed by 6 bases and 3 bases, with 11 bases remaining between them. This CDR3 reads CASREWGDTEAFF. The CDR3 region has the DNA TGTGCCAGTAGGGAGTGGGGGGACACTGAAGCTTTCTTT.

This rearrangement joins TRBV30 to TRBJ1-3; D unclear. The CDR3 covers 13 residues. V was shortened by 3 bases and J by 2 bases, with 8 bases between the two germline ends. The germline V gene encodes CDR1 GTSNPN and CDR2 SVGIG (reference sequence). The CDR3: CAWSVSAGNTIYF. CDR3 DNA sequence: TGTGCCTGGAGCGTGTCAGCTGGAAACACCATATATTTT. Using reference TRBV30 and TRBJ1-3 for the parts outside the CDR3, the full variable domain is SQTIHQWPATLVQPVGSPLSLECTVEGTSNPNLYWYRQAAGRGLQLLFYSVGIGQISSEVPQNLSASRPQDRQFILSSKKLLLSDSGFYLCAWSVSAGNTIYFGEGSWLTVV.

The V call is TRBV18, the J call TRBJ1-2; 9 bases agree with TRBD1. J gave up 3 bases and V 4 bases, and 9 bases lay outside the gene matches. This CDR3 is built from 16 residues. Germline loops: CDR1 KGHSH, CDR2 LQKENI. The CDR3 loop is CASSQGTGNFDYGYTF. CDR3 nucleotide sequence: TGTGCCAGCTCACAGGGGACAGGGAATTTCGACTATGGCTACACCTTC.

This chain links TRBV5-1 with TRBJ2-2, with 7 bases aligning to TRBD2. V lost 3 bases to trimming and J lost 4 bases; unmatched junction nucleotides: 9. Germline loops: CDR1 SGHRS, CDR2 YFSETQ. This CDR3 comprises 16 residues. CDR3 nucleotides: TGCGCCAGCAGCTCCCCTGCGGGGGACCTCACCGGGGAGCTGTTTTTT. This translates into CASSSPAGDLTGELFF. Using reference TRBV5-1 and TRBJ2-2 for the parts outside the CDR3, the full variable domain is KAGVTQTPRYLIKTRGQQVTLSCSPISGHRSVSWYQQTPGQGLQFLFEYFSETQRNKGNFPGRFSGRQFSNSRSEMNVSTLELGDSALYLCASSSPAGDLTGELFFGEGSRLTVL.

The chain has TRBV7-9 and TRBJ2-5; possibly TRBD1 for D (6 bases). This CDR3 has 13 amino acids. In germline, CDR1 is SEHNR, CDR2 FQNEAQ (reference sequence). V was shortened by 5 bases and J by 2 bases, with 9 bases between the two germline ends. DNA for the CDR3: TGTGCCAGCAGCGACAGGAGTCAAGAGACCCAGTACTTC. Amino acid sequence: CASSDRSQETQYF.

V usage is TRBV7-8 and J usage is TRBJ1-2; D unresolved. Germline V gives CDR1 SGHVS, CDR2 FQNEAQ. Between the trimmed V and J ends, which lost 3 bases and 6 bases, there was a span of 23 bases. The length of the CDR3 is 17 residues. The CDR3 protein is CASSLVPQTGRRDGYTF. CDR3 in DNA: TGTGCCAGCAGCTTGGTCCCACAAACCGGGAGAAGAGATGGCTACACCTTC.

The rearrangement joins TRBV4-3 to TRBJ2-1, with a possible D match to TRBD2 (5 bases). The CDR3 has 16 amino acids. The germline gives CDR1 LGHNA, CDR2 YSLEER. V lost 1 base, J lost 4 bases, and 14 bases lay in between. CDR3 in amino acids: CASSQVLAGVYNEQFF. The CDR3 DNA follows: TGCGCCAGCAGCCAAGTTCTTGCGGGTGTTTACAATGAGCAGTTCTTC.

The V and J genes are TRBV5-1 and TRBJ2-5; possible D gene TRBD1, 5 bases. V lost 4 bases and J 5 bases, leaving 21 bases between the germline ends. This CDR3 is 16 amino acids long. Germline V gene lookup returns CDR1 SGHRS and CDR2 YFSETQ. CDR3 region: CASSKNPQAMGETQYF. CDR3 nucleotides: TGCGCCAGCAGCAAAAATCCACAGGCCATGGGGGAGACCCAGTACTTC.

CDR3 sequence: CASSLLGGVTYEQYF. For the CDR3, the DNA is TGCGCCAGCAGCTTGCTGGGGGGAGTAACCTACGAGCAGTACTTC. The chain joins TRBV5-1 to TRBJ2-7; the D gene is possibly TRBD2 (6 bases). Trimming left V 1 base short and J 2 bases short, with 13 bases between. The CDR3 runs to 15 residues. The germline CDR1 and CDR2 sequences are SGHRS and YFSETQ.